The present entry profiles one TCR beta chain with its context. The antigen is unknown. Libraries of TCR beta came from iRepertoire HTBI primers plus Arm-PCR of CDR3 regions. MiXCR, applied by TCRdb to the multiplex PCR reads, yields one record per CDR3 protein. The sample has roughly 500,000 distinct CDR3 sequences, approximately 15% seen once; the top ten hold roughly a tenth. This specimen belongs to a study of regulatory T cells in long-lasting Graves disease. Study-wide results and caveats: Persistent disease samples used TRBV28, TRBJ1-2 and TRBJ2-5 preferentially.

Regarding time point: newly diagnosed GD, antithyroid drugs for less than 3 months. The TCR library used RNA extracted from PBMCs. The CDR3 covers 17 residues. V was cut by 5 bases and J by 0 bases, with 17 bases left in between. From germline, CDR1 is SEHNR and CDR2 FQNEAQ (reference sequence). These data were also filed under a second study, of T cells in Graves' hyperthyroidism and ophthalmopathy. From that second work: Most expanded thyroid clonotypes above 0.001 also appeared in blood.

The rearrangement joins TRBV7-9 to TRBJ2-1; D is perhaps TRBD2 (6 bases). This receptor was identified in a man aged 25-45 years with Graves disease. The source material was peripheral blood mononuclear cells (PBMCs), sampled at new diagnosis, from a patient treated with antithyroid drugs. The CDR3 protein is CASSAGLRGPSYNEQFF. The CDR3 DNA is TGTGCCAGCAGCGCTGGGTTGCGGGGCCCCTCCTACAATGAGCAGTTCTTC.